Below, 9 T cell receptor beta chains from the same sample are listed, as sequenced in a study of blood T cell repertoires in COVID-19. TCRdb keeps only in-frame clones here, not all; method: immunoSEQ multiplex PCR. The profile shows roughly 290,000 clones, roughly 89% of them singletons. The source material was PBMCs or T cells enriched from blood (not recorded which). These receptors all stem from a woman aged 40 to 50 who had recovered from COVID-19.

The V and J genes are TRBV19 and TRBJ2-2; TRBD1 agrees at 7 bases. From germline, CDR1 is LNHDA and CDR2 SQIVND (reference sequence). V was pared by 4 bases and J by 4 bases, with 0 bases of the junction left unmatched. The CDR3 is made up of 13 amino acids. The CDR3 sequence: CASSRDSTGELFF. The CDR3 DNA sequence: TGTGCCAGTAGTAGGGACAGCACCGGGGAGCTGTTTTTT.

As for this clone: A single base separates this from a much larger clone, so it may be a read error. J is TRBJ1-5 and V is TRBV7-2, with 7 bases matching TRBD1. After removal of 5 bases from V and 4 bases from J, the junction contained 5 bases not matched to a gene. Germline V lookup: CDR1 SGHTA, CDR2 FQGNSA. The CDR3 sequence is 14 residues long. The CDR3 nucleotides are TGTGCCAGCAGCCCGAGACAGGGTAATCAGCCCCAGCATTTT. Translating gives CASSPRQGNQPQHF.

V usage is TRBV7-9 and J usage is TRBJ1-2; 9 bases line up with TRBD1. The germline gives CDR1 SEHNR, CDR2 FQNEAQ (reference sequence). The CDR3 loop spans 15 amino acids. V lost 1 base and J lost 6; bases outside the gene matches: 6. In DNA, the CDR3 is TGTGCCAGCAGCTTAGACAGGGGGCTCTTTAATGGCTACACCTTC. It translates to CASSLDRGLFNGYTF.

The genes are TRBV6-5 and TRBJ2-3, with D possibly being TRBD1 (6 bases). CDR1 and CDR2 from the germline V gene are MNHEY and SVGAGI. The V and J ends lost 6 bases and 5 bases respectively, with 15 bases between them. The CDR3 runs to 14 residues. The CDR3 DNA reads TGTGCCAGCAGCCGACTACCACAGGGAGATACGCAGTATTTT. Translating gives CASSRLPQGDTQYF.

In DNA, the CDR3 is TGTGCCAGCAGCTTTCATCCGGGACAGGGCCACAATGAGCAGTTCTTC. Its translation is CASSFHPGQGHNEQFF. V and J are TRBV7-3 and TRBJ2-1; the match to TRBD1 covers 9 bases. The CDR3 has 16 amino acids. The trim removed 3 bases at V and 5 bases at J, leaving 8 bases unmatched. Germline V CDR1 and CDR2: SGHTA, FQGTGA.

The chain has TRBV5-1 and TRBJ1-3; D call uncertain. V shed 3 bases and J shed 0 bases, with 7 bases lying between them. Germline loops: CDR1 SGHRS, CDR2 YFSETQ. This CDR3 spans 14 amino acids. The CDR3 region is CASSSASSGNTIYF. The CDR3 DNA follows: TGCGCCAGCAGCTCCGCGAGCTCTGGAAACACCATATATTTT.

The chain links TRBV19 to TRBJ1-2, with 8 bases lining up with TRBD1. This CDR3 comprises 12 residues. V shed 4 bases, J shed 7 bases, and the junction held 2 bases outside the gene matches. Germline CDR1 is LNHDA and CDR2 is SQIVND (reference sequence). This chain's CDR3 is CASSKDRVGYTF. Written as DNA, the CDR3 is TGTGCCAGTAGTAAGGACAGGGTTGGCTACACCTTC.

This rearrangement joins TRBV5-6 to TRBJ1-1; the D gene is possibly TRBD1 (6 bases). The CDR3 runs 15 residues. V dropped 6 bases and J dropped 4 bases, with 19 bases sitting between them. From germline, CDR1 is SGHDT and CDR2 YYEEEE. In DNA, the CDR3 is TGTGCCAGCACCTTCCAGGGGCGGATCGCCACTGAAGCTTTCTTT. It encodes CASTFQGRIATEAFF.

J is TRBJ1-1 and V is TRBV5-1; D gene ambiguous. Germline V gene sequence: CDR1 SGHRS, CDR2 YFSETQ. This CDR3 spans 13 amino acids. V dropped 5 bases and J dropped 4 bases, with 12 bases sitting between them. The CDR3 protein is CASREGSVTEAFF. The DNA of the CDR3 is TGCGCCAGCAGGGAAGGGAGTGTCACTGAAGCTTTCTTT.